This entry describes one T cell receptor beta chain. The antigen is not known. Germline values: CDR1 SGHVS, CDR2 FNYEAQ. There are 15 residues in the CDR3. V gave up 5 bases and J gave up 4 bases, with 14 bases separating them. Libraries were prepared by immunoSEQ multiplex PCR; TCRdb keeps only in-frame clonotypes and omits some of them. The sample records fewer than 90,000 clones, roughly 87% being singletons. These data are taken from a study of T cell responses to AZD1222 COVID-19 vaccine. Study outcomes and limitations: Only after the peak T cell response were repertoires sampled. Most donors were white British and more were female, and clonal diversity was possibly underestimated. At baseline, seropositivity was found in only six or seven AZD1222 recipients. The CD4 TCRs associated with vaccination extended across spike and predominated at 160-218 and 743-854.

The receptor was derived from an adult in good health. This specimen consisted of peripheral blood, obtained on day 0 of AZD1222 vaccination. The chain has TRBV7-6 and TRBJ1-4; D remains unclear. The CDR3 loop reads CASSPREGFNEKLFF. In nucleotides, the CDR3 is TGTGCCAGCAGCCCCCGCGAGGGTTTTAATGAAAAACTGTTTTTT.